One and the same sample provided the 26 T cell receptor beta chains below, sequenced in a study of glioma-infiltrating T cells after dendritic cell vaccination. Data came from immunoSEQ multiplex PCR; TCRdb stores just in-frame clones and leaves some out. The sample has more than 95,000 clones, approximately 84% seen once. Time point denoted: after dendritic cell vaccination, including at tumor progression/relapse. The specimen comprised blood, sampled after dendritic cell vaccination. The receptors were sampled from a human donor with glioblastoma.

The rearrangement links TRBV6-4 to TRBJ2-3; TRBD1 matches 9 bases. J gave up 2 bases and V 4 bases, and 4 bases lay outside the gene matches. The germline gives CDR1 MRHNA, CDR2 SNTAGT. The CDR3 extends over 15 amino acids. CDR3: CASSGTGGDTDTQYF. The CDR3 bases are TGTGCCAGCAGTGGAACAGGGGGCGACACAGATACGCAGTATTTT.

The chain is built from TRBV6-7 and TRBJ1-1, with 7 bases matching TRBD1. TRBV6-7 has ORF status, its function being uncertain. The CDR3 is 17 residues long. V dropped 0 bases and J dropped 0; count of bases not matched to a gene: 7. This chain's CDR3 is CASSYSKEQGMNTEAFF. The CDR3 nucleotides are TGTGCCAGCAGTTACTCAAAAGAACAGGGGATGAACACTGAAGCTTTCTTT.

The chain carries TRBV6-5 and TRBJ2-1, with D possibly TRBD2 on 6 matching bases. Germline V gene sequence: CDR1 MNHEY, CDR2 SVGAGI. Trimming took 0 bases from V and 6 from J, leaving 15 bases between them. This CDR3 region has 16 residues. CDR3 nucleotide sequence: TGTGCCAGCAGTTACTCGACTCGCGGGAAATTCAATGAGCAGTTCTTC. Encoded protein: CASSYSTRGKFNEQFF.

The chain joins TRBV15 to TRBJ2-7, with D tentatively TRBD2 (7 bases). Germline CDR1 and CDR2: LNHNV and YYDKDF (reference sequence). The CDR3 has 16 amino acids. V lost 0 bases and J 3 bases, leaving 15 bases between the germline ends. As DNA, the CDR3 is TGTGCCACCAGCAGAGATCTGGGGGGGGGCCTCTACGAGCAGTACTTC. It specifies CATSRDLGGGLYEQYF.

V usage is TRBV7-6 and J usage is TRBJ2-5, with D uncertain. The germline V and J ends were trimmed by 3 bases and 5 bases, with 4 bases remaining between them. CDR1 and CDR2 from the germline V gene are SGHVS and FNYEAQ. The CDR3 covers 11 residues. The DNA of the CDR3 is TGTGCCAGCAGCTTTTCTGAGACCCAGTACTTC. Residues: CASSFSETQYF.

This sequence joins TRBV19 and TRBJ2-5, with 13 bases identical to TRBD2. Germline V gene sequence: CDR1 LNHDA, CDR2 SQIVND (reference sequence). J lost 3 bases, V lost 6 bases, and 7 bases had no gene match. There are 16 residues in the CDR3. The CDR3 here is CASRAPGLAGKETQYF. CDR3 nucleotides: TGTGCCAGTAGGGCACCGGGACTAGCGGGAAAAGAGACCCAGTACTTC.

The chain couples TRBV19 to TRBJ1-5; no definite D call. Germline loops: CDR1 LNHDA, CDR2 SQIVND (reference sequence). The CDR3 length is 15 residues. Trimming took 3 bases from V and 0 from J, leaving 9 bases between them. The CDR3 reads CASSILHYSNQPQHF. The DNA of the CDR3 is TGTGCCAGTAGTATTTTGCACTATAGCAATCAGCCCCAGCATTTT.

The gene calls are TRBV30 and TRBJ1-3; D not resolved. The CDR3 is 15 amino acids. Germline loops: CDR1 GTSNPN, CDR2 SVGIG (reference sequence). Trimming stripped 2 bases from V and 4 bases from J, with 15 bases between. Here the CDR3 DNA reads TGTGCCTGGAGTTTTACCAGGTCTTCCGGAAACACCATATATTTT. Its protein is CAWSFTRSSGNTIYF. The whole variable domain, remainder taken from reference TRBV30 and TRBJ1-3, is SQTIHQWPATLVQPVGSPLSLECTVEGTSNPNLYWYRQAAGRGLQLLFYSVGIGQISSEVPQNLSASRPQDRQFILSSKKLLLSDSGFYLCAWSFTRSSGNTIYFGEGSWLTVV.

CDR3 DNA sequence: TGTGCCAGCAGCTCCTACTTCGACCGCAGGGGGCTTTACGAGCAGTACTTC. It translates to CASSSYFDRRGLYEQYF. V and J are TRBV5-8 and TRBJ2-7; 8 bases line up with TRBD1. The CDR3 contains 17 residues. Per germline, CDR1 SGHTS and CDR2 YDEGEE. The trim removed 3 bases at V and 4 bases at J, leaving 15 bases unmatched.

The rearrangement joins TRBV19 to TRBJ1-1, with D unclear. The CDR3 runs to 15 residues. The ends were cut back, 3 bases at V and 1 base at J, with 12 bases in the middle. CDR1 is LNHDA and CDR2 is SQIVND in the germline V gene (reference sequence). Written as DNA, the CDR3 is TGTGCCAGTAGTATTCGAGGGAGAGGGAACACTGAAGCTTTCTTT. Protein product: CASSIRGRGNTEAFF.

The chain combines TRBV6-4 with TRBJ2-3, with D perhaps matching TRBD2 (5 bases). Germline V gene lookup returns CDR1 MRHNA and CDR2 SNTAGT. Trimming took 4 bases from V and 3 from J, leaving 14 bases between them. This CDR3 has 15 residues. Here the CDR3 DNA reads TGTGCCAGCAGTGCGATGGCGGGTAGAACAGATACGCAGTATTTT. Its translation is CASSAMAGRTDTQYF.

The V gene is TRBV6-5, the J gene TRBJ2-7, with 9 bases aligning to TRBD1. After removal of 2 bases from V and 4 bases from J, the junction contained 9 bases not matched to a gene. CDR3 length: 16 residues. CDR1 MNHEY and CDR2 SVGAGI come from the germline V gene. The CDR3 bases are TGTGCCAGCAGTTACCGCCCCTTACAGGGGGCGTACGAGCAGTACTTC. This encodes CASSYRPLQGAYEQYF.

The chain employs TRBV18 and TRBJ2-7; TRBD2 aligns across 7 bases. V shed 3 bases and J 3 bases; nucleotides not matched to a gene: 8. The CDR3 consists of 15 residues. Germline values: CDR1 KGHSH, CDR2 LQKENI. The DNA for the CDR3 is TGTGCCAGCTCACCCTTAGCGGGTTTGGGCTACGAGCAGTACTTC. The encoded protein is CASSPLAGLGYEQYF. Drawing the rest from reference TRBV18 and TRBJ2-7, the complete variable domain is NAGVMQNPRHLVRRRGQEARLRCSPMKGHSHVYWYRQLPEEGLKFMVYLQKENIIDESGMPKERFSAEFPKEGPSILRIQQVVRGDSAAYFCASSPLAGLGYEQYFGPGTRLTVT.

The chain recombines TRBV5-4 with TRBJ1-1; 11 bases are a match to TRBD1. Germline V lookup: CDR1 SGHNT, CDR2 YYREEE (reference sequence). J gave up 11 bases and V 2 bases, and 5 bases lay outside the gene matches. The CDR3 is 13 amino acids. The CDR3: CASSFRDRGSAFF. CDR3 nucleotides: TGTGCCAGCAGCTTTCGGGACAGGGGGTCGGCTTTCTTT.

The chain carries TRBV2 and TRBJ1-5; weak D call: TRBD1 (6 bases). The V and J ends lost 6 bases and 0 bases respectively, with 12 bases between them. The CDR3 consists of 15 residues. Looked up from germline, CDR1 is SNHLY and CDR2 is FYNNEI. The CDR3 sequence is CASRGGSGSNQPQHF. As DNA, the CDR3 is TGTGCCAGCAGAGGGGGATCGGGTAGCAATCAGCCCCAGCATTTT.

The rearrangement joins TRBV7-2 to TRBJ2-7; 12 nucleotides line up with TRBD2. Germline CDR1 and CDR2: SGHTA and FQGNSA. Trimming at V came to 5 bases and at J to 3 bases, leaving 5 bases not matched to a gene. The CDR3 extends over 15 amino acids. CDR3 residues: CASSQQGLAGYEQYF. In nucleotides, the CDR3 is TGTGCCAGCAGCCAACAGGGACTAGCGGGCTACGAGCAGTACTTC.

This clone was counted a single time. This rearrangement joins TRBV7-9 to TRBJ2-1; 9 nucleotides match TRBD2. From germline, CDR1 is SEHNR and CDR2 FQNEAQ (reference sequence). This CDR3 is built from 19 residues. With 4 bases clipped from V and 8 bases from J, the junction kept 21 bases outside the gene matches. This CDR3 reads CASSSPRGSRGGREDEQFF. CDR3 in DNA: TGTGCCAGCAGCTCCCCTAGGGGATCGCGGGGGGGCCGAGAGGATGAGCAGTTCTTC. The full variable domain, in which reference TRBV7-9 and TRBJ2-1 provide the parts outside the CDR3, is DTGVSQNPRHKITKRGQNVTFRCDPISEHNRLYWYRQTLGQGPEFLTYFQNEAQLEKSRLLSDRFSAERPKGSFSTLEIQRTEQGDSAMYLCASSSPRGSRGGREDEQFFGPGTRLTVL.

This rearrangement joins TRBV6-6 to TRBJ2-7; 11 bases match TRBD2. The V segment lost 7 bases and the J segment 2 bases; nucleotides outside the gene matches: 4. Per the germline V gene, CDR1 is MNHNY and CDR2 is SVGAGI (reference sequence). The CDR3 runs to 14 residues. The CDR3, as DNA: TGTGCCAGCATGCTAGCGGGAGGACCCTACGAGCAGTACTTC. This gives the protein CASMLAGGPYEQYF.

The chain recombines TRBV6-5 with TRBJ2-1, with D unresolved. CDR3 length equals 13 residues. The V end lost 8 bases, the J end lost 0 bases, and 8 bases lay between the germline ends. From germline, CDR1 is MNHEY and CDR2 SVGAGI. The CDR3 spells CASRPSSYNEQFF. The CDR3 region has the DNA TGTGCCAGCCGTCCTAGCTCCTACAATGAGCAGTTCTTC.

The chain couples TRBV28 to TRBJ1-1, with D possibly matching TRBD1 (6 bases). Between the trimmed V and J ends, which lost 10 bases and 4 bases, there was a span of 13 bases. CDR1 and CDR2 from the germline V gene are MDHEN and SYDVKM. The CDR3 length is 12 residues. The CDR3 nucleotides are TGTGCCACCTTGGACAGAGGCACTGAAGCTTTCTTT. Its translation: CATLDRGTEAFF.

There are a few counts of this clone. The genes are TRBV5-6 and TRBJ1-6; 9 bases are a match to TRBD1. V was pared by 4 bases and J by 7 bases, with 6 bases of the junction left unmatched. Germline V gene lookup returns CDR1 SGHDT and CDR2 YYEEEE. CDR3 size: 15 residues. CDR3 amino acids: CASSQWTGVNSPLHF. The CDR3 DNA reads TGTGCCAGCAGCCAGTGGACAGGGGTAAATTCACCCCTCCACTTT.

The chain carries TRBV23-1 and TRBJ1-1; the D gene is possibly TRBD1 (6 bases). TRBV23-1 is recorded as an ORF, its role being uncertain. V lost 8 bases, J lost 0 bases, and 13 bases lay in between. The CDR3 spans 14 residues. The DNA of the CDR3 is TGCGCCAGCGGACACGGGACATTGAACACTGAAGCTTTCTTT. It encodes CASGHGTLNTEAFF.

This chain connects TRBV9 to TRBJ2-1; 8 positions agree with TRBD1. This CDR3 spans 14 amino acids. From germline, CDR1 is SGDLS and CDR2 YYNGEE. The V gene end was trimmed by 0 bases and the J gene end by 10 bases; junction bases not matched to a gene: 6. CDR3 DNA sequence: TGTGCCAGCAGCGTAGGGACAGGGTATTACGAGCAGTTCTTC. It codes for CASSVGTGYYEQFF.

The rearrangement links TRBV9 to TRBJ2-3, with 11 bases aligning to TRBD2. This CDR3 comprises 16 residues. V lost 3 bases and J lost 3; bases outside the gene matches: 6. The V gene's germline CDR1 is SGDLS and CDR2 YYNGEE. The CDR3 DNA sequence: TGTGCCAGCAGCGCGTTAGCGGGAGGGCCTACAGATACGCAGTATTTT. Its translation: CASSALAGGPTDTQYF.

The CDR3 reads CASSLPDRNQPQHF. The CDR3, as DNA: TGTGCCAGCAGCTTACCGGACAGGAATCAGCCCCAGCATTTT. This chain uses TRBV7-8 with TRBJ1-5; 7 bases align to TRBD1. This CDR3 is 14 amino acids long. Per the germline V gene, CDR1 is SGHVS and CDR2 is FQNEAQ. Losses at the gene ends were 2 bases for V and 4 bases for J; bases not matched to a gene: 2.

A word on this clone: One end of the junction fails to match germline, which may point to a read error. The CDR3: CASSFRDTINYGHTF. As DNA, the CDR3 is TGTGCCAGCAGCTTCCGGGACACTATAAACTATGGCCACACCTTC. The chain recombines TRBV5-6 with TRBJ1-2, with D tentatively TRBD1 (6 bases). Germline V gene data show CDR1 as SGHDT and CDR2 as YYEEEE. The CDR3 is 15 amino acids.